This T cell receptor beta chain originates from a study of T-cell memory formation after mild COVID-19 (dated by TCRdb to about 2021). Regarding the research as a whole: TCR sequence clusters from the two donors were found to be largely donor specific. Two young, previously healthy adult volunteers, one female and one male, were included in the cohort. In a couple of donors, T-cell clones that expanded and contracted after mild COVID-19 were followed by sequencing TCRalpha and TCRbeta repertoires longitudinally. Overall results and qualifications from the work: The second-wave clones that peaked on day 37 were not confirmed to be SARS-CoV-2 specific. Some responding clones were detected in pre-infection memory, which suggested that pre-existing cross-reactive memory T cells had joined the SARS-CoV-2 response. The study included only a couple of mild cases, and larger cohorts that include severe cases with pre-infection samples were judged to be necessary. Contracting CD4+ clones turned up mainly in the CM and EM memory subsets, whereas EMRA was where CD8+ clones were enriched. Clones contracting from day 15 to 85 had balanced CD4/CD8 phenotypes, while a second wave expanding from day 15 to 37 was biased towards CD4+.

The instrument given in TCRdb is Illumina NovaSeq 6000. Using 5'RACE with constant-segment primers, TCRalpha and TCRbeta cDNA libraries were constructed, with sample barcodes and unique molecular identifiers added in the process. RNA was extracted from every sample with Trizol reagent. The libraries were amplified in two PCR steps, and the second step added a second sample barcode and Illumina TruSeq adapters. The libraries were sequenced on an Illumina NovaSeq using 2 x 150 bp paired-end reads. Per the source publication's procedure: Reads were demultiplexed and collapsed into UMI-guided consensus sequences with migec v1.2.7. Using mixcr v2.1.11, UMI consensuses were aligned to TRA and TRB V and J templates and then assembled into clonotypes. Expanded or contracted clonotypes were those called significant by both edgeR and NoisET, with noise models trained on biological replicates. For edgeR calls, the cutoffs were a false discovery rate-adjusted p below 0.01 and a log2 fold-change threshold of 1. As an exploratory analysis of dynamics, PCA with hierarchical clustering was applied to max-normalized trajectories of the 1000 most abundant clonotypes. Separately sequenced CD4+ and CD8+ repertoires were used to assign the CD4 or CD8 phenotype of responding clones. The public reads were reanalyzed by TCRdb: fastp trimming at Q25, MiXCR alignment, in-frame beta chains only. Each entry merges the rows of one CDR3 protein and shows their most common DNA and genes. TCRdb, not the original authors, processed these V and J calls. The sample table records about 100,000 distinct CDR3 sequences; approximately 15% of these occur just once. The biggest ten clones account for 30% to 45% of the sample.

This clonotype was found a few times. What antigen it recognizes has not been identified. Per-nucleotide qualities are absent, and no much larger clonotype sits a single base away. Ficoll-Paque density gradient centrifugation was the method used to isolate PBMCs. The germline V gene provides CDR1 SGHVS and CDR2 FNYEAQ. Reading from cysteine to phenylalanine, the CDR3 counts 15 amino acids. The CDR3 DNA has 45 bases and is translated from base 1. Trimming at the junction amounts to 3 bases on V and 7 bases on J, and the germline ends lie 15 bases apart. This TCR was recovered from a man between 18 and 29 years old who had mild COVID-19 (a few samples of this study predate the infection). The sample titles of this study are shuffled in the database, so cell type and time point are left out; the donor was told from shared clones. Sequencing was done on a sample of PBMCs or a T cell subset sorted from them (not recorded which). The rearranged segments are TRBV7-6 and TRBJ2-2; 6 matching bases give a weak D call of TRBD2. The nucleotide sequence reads TGTGCCAGCAGCTTGCAGGCGGGACGGGGCGGGGAGCTGTTTTTT. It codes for CASSLQAGRGGELFF. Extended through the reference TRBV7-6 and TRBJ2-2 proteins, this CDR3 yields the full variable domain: GAGVSQSPRYKVTKRGQDVALRCDPISGHVSLYWYRQALGQGPEFLTYFNYEAQQDKSGLPNDRFSAERPEGSISTLTIQRTEQRDSAMYRCASSLQAGRGGELFFGEGSRLTVL.